Shown below are 16 T cell receptor beta chains from a single sample sequenced in a study of OX40 agonist ivuxolimab in advanced cancers. Clones were read by immunoSEQ multiplex PCR, and TCRdb kept only the in-frame ones, dropping some. The sample records roughly 42,000 clones, about 90% being singletons. The source material was CD4+ or CD8+ T cells sorted from blood, sampled in a trial of the OX40 agonist ivuxolimab. These receptor sequences come from an adult with an advanced solid tumor such as melanoma, head and neck, liver or kidney cancer.

Only a few counts were recorded for this clone. This chain connects TRBV4-3 to TRBJ2-3, with 12 bases matching TRBD2. Unmatched junction bases numbered 10, after V lost 0 bases and J lost 6 bases. The CDR3 has 18 amino acids. Per germline, CDR1 LGHNA and CDR2 YSLEER. As DNA, the CDR3 is TGCGCCAGCAGCCAAGAGAAGGCTAGCGGGAGGGCCGTGGATACGCAGTATTTT. Translating it yields CASSQEKASGRAVDTQYF.

The chain carries TRBV11-2 and TRBJ1-2; 8 bases line up with TRBD1. Germline V gene lookup returns CDR1 SGHAT and CDR2 FQNNGV. This CDR3 spans 13 amino acids. With 3 bases clipped from V and 3 bases from J, the junction kept 0 bases outside the gene matches. In nucleotides, the CDR3 is TGTGCCAGCAGCTTGACAGGGGACTATGGCTACACCTTC. Protein product: CASSLTGDYGYTF.

The V and J genes are TRBV11-3 and TRBJ2-1; the match to TRBD1 covers 8 bases. CDR3 length equals 13 residues. CDR1 is SGHNT, CDR2 YENEEA, per germline. Trimming cost V 6 bases and J 9 bases; bases outside gene matches: 7. The CDR3 DNA follows: TGTGCCAGCAGTCTGGCAGGGGGCCCTGAGCAGTTCTTC. Translating it yields CASSLAGGPEQFF.

The genes are TRBV7-2 and TRBJ2-7; D is perhaps TRBD2 (5 bases). This CDR3 is 14 amino acids long. The V and J ends lost 5 bases and 1 base respectively, with 12 bases between them. Germline V gene data show CDR1 as SGHTA and CDR2 as FQGNSA. CDR3 in DNA: TGTGCCAGCAGCGTCGGGGTGGGATCCTACGAGCAGTACTTC. This sequence encodes CASSVGVGSYEQYF. Together with reference TRBV7-2 and TRBJ2-7, the CDR3 gives the full variable domain: GAGVSQSPSNKVTEKGKDVELRCDPISGHTALYWYRQSLGQGLEFLIYFQGNSAPDKSGLPSDRFSAERTGGSVSTLTIQRTQQEDSAVYLCASSVGVGSYEQYFGPGTRLTVT.

V gene TRBV6-1 combines with J gene TRBJ2-3; 10 nucleotides agree with TRBD1. With 8 bases clipped from V and 4 bases from J, the junction kept 3 bases outside the gene matches. This CDR3 spans 13 amino acids. Germline CDR1 is MNHNS and CDR2 is SASEGT. The CDR3, as DNA: TGTGCCAGCCGGGACAGGGGACCAGATACGCAGTATTTT. The encoded protein is CASRDRGPDTQYF.

The chain is built from TRBV5-4 and TRBJ2-5; 10 bases line up with TRBD1. The CDR3 loop spans 15 amino acids. CDR1 SGHNT and CDR2 YYREEE come from the germline V gene (reference sequence). The V segment lost 7 bases and the J segment 1 base; nucleotides outside the gene matches: 7. The CDR3 coding sequence is TGTGCCAGCCGCCGACAGGGGGCGAGCCAAGAGACCCAGTACTTC. Translating gives CASRRQGASQETQYF.

The V call is TRBV9, the J call TRBJ2-1, with 11 positions matching TRBD1. The junction had 7 bases not matched to a gene; V was cut back by 4 bases and J by 7 bases. The CDR3 has 15 residues. Germline V gene data show CDR1 as SGDLS and CDR2 as YYNGEE. In DNA form, the CDR3 reads TGTGCCAGCAGCCTGGGACAGGGGGTGAGGAATGAGCAGTTCTTC. Translating it yields CASSLGQGVRNEQFF.

This rearrangement joins TRBV21-1 to TRBJ1-1. TRBV21-1 is classified as a pseudogene. The CDR3 totals 14 residues. CDR3 nucleotide sequence: TGTGCCAGCAGCAAATTGGAAGAAAACACTGAAGCTTTCTTT. It specifies CASSKLEENTEAFF.

The chain joins TRBV5-1 to TRBJ2-1; 7 bases fit TRBD2. The CDR3 loop spans 15 amino acids. V shed 0 bases and J 8 bases; nucleotides not matched to a gene: 8. The germline gives CDR1 SGHRS, CDR2 YFSETQ. The CDR3 region has the DNA TGCGCCAGCAGCTTGGGACTAGCCCTGGGAGATGAGCAGTTCTTC. Its protein product is CASSLGLALGDEQFF.

This clone was seen only once. The genes are TRBV9 and TRBJ2-1; 8 bases are a match to TRBD2. The CDR3 is made up of 17 amino acids. V trimming: 0 bases; J trimming: 0 bases; junction bases outside the gene matches: 5. Germline CDR1 reads SGDLS; CDR2 reads YYNGEE. CDR3 DNA sequence: TGTGCCAGCAGCGTAGTTCCCACTAGCGGCTCCTACAATGAGCAGTTCTTC. Its protein product is CASSVVPTSGSYNEQFF.

V gene TRBV27 combines with J gene TRBJ2-1, with D perhaps matching TRBD1 or TRBD2 (5 bases each). Germline V gene lookup returns CDR1 MNHEY and CDR2 SMNVEV (reference sequence). V was clipped by 3 bases and J by 8 bases, with 11 bases between them. The CDR3 has 13 amino acids. CDR3 residues: CASSFSRGDEQFF. The CDR3 DNA follows: TGTGCCAGCAGTTTTTCTAGAGGGGATGAGCAGTTCTTC.

This sequence joins TRBV5-5 and TRBJ2-1; D is unresolved. Trimming took 0 bases from V and 4 from J, leaving 11 bases between them. Germline lookup yields CDR1 SGHKS and CDR2 YYEKEE (reference sequence). The CDR3 has 15 amino acids. This chain's CDR3 is CASSLGSSAYNEQFF. CDR3 DNA: TGTGCCAGCAGCTTGGGGAGCTCGGCGTACAATGAGCAGTTCTTC.

This sequence joins TRBV7-2 and TRBJ2-7; 7 bases are shared with TRBD2. The ends lost 3 bases at V and 2 bases at J; junction bases unmatched: 7. The CDR3 is 15 residues long. CDR1 is SGHTA and CDR2 is FQGNSA in the germline V gene. CDR3 in amino acids: CASSLNRDYPYEQYF. DNA of the CDR3: TGTGCCAGCAGCTTGAATAGGGACTACCCCTACGAGCAGTACTTC.

The V gene is TRBV27, the J gene TRBJ2-7, with 7 positions matching TRBD1. The V gene end was trimmed by 6 bases and the J gene end by 3 bases; junction bases not matched to a gene: 14. The germline CDR1 and CDR2 sequences are MNHEY and SMNVEV (reference sequence). The CDR3 has 16 residues. CDR3 nucleotide sequence: TGTGCCAGCAGCCCAACCGCCGGGACAGATATCTACGAGCAGTACTTC. It specifies CASSPTAGTDIYEQYF.

This clone was detected only once. The V call is TRBV11-1, the J call TRBJ2-3; D uncertain. Germline V lookup: CDR1 SGHAT, CDR2 FQDESV (reference sequence). Trimming removed 5 bases from V and 2 bases from J, with 11 bases in between. The CDR3 runs 14 residues. This CDR3 reads CASSLYSSTDTQYF. The CDR3 DNA reads as TGTGCCAGCAGCCTTTACAGTTCCACAGATACGCAGTATTTT.

This rearrangement joins TRBV28 to TRBJ1-4, with 11 bases fitting TRBD1. Germline CDR1 is MDHEN and CDR2 is SYDVKM. There are 14 residues in the CDR3. V was clipped by 5 bases and J by 4 bases; unmatched bases: 0. Written as DNA, the CDR3 is TGTGCCAGCAGTGGGACAGGGGGTAATGAAAAACTGTTTTTT. Encoded protein: CASSGTGGNEKLFF.